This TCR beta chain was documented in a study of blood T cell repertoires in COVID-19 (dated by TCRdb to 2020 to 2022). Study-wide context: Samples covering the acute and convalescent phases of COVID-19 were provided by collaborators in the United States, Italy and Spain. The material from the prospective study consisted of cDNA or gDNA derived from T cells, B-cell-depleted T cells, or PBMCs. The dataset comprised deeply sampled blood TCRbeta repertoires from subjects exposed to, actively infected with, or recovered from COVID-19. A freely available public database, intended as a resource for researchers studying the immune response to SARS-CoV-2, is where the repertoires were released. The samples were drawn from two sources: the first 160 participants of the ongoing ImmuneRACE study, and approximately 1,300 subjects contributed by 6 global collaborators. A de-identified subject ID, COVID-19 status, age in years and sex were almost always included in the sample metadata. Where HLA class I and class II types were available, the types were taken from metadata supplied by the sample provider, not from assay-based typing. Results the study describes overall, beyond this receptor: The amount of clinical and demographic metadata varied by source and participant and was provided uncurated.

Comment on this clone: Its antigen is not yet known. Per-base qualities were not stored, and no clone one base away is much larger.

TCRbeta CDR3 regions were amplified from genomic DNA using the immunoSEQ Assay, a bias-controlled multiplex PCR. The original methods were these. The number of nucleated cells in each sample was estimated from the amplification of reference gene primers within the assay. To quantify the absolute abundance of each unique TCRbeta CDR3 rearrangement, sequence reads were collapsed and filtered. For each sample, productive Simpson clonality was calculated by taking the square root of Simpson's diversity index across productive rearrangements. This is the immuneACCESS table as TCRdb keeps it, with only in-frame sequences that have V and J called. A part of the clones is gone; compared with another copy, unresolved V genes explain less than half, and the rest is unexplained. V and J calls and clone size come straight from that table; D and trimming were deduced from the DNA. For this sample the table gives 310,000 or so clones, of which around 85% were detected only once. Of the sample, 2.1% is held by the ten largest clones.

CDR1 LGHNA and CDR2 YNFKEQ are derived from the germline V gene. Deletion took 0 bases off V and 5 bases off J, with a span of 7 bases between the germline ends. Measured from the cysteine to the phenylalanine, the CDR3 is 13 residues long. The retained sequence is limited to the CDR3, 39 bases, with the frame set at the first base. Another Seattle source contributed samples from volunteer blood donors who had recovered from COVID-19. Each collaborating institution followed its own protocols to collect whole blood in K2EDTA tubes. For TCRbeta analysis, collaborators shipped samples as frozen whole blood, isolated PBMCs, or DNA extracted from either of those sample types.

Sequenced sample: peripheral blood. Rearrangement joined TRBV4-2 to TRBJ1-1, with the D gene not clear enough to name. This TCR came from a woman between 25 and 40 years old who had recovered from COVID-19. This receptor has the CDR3 CASSQERGTEAFF. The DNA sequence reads TGTGCCAGCAGCCAAGAACGGGGTACTGAAGCTTTCTTT.